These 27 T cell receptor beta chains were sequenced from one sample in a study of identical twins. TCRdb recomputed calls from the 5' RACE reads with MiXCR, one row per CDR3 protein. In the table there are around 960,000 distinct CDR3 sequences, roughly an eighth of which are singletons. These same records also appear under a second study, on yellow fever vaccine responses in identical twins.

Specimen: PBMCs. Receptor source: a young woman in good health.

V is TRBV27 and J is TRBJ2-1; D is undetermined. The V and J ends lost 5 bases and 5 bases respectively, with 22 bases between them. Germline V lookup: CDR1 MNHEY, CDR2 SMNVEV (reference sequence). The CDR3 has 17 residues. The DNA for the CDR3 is TGTGCCAGCAGTCCGGAGTCCCGGGCCAGAATCGACAATGAGCAGTTCTTC. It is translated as CASSPESRARIDNEQFF.

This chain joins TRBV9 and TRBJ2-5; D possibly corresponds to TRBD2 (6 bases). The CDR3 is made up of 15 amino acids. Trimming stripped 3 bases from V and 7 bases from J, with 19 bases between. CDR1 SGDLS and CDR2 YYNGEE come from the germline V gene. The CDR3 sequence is CASSGGQGPGVTQYF. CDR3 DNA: TGTGCCAGCAGCGGAGGGCAGGGCCCGGGGGTGACCCAGTACTTC.

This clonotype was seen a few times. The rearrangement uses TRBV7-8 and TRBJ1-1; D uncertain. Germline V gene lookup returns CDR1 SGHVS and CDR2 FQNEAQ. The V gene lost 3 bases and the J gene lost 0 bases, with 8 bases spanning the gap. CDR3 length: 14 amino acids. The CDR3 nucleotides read TGTGCCAGCAGCTTGTTAACCATGAACACTGAAGCTTTCTTT. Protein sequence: CASSLLTMNTEAFF.

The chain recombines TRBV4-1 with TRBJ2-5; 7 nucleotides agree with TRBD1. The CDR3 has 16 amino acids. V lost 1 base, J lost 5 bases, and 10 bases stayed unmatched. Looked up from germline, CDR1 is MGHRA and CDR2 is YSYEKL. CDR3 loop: CASSQGDRAKGETQYF. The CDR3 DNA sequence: TGCGCCAGCAGCCAAGGCGACAGGGCCAAGGGGGAGACCCAGTACTTC.

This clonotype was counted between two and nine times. CDR3 sequence: CASSPLRPSDVGTDTQYF. The DNA for the CDR3 is TGTGCCAGCTCACCACTCCGGCCGAGCGACGTGGGCACAGATACGCAGTATTTT. This chain joins TRBV18 and TRBJ2-3; D is unresolved. V shed 1 base and J shed 1 base, with 18 bases lying between them. Per germline, CDR1 KGHSH and CDR2 LQKENI. This CDR3 has 18 residues.

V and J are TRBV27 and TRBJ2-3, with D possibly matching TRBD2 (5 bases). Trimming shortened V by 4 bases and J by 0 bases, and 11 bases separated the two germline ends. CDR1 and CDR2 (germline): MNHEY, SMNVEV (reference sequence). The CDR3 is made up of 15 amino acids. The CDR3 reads CASSSGLESTDTQYF. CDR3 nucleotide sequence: TGTGCCAGCAGTTCCGGACTGGAGAGCACAGATACGCAGTATTTT.

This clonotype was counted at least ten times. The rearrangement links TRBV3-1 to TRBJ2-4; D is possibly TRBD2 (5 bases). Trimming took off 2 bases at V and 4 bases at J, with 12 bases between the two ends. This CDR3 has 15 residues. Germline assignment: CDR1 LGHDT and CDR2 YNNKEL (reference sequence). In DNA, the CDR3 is TGTGCCAGCAGCCAACACGGACGGACTAAAAACATTCAGTACTTC. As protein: CASSQHGRTKNIQYF.

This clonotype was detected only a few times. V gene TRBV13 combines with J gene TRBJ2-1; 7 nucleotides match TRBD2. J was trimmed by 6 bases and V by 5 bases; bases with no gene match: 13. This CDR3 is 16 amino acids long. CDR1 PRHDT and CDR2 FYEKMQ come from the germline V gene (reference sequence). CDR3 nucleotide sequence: TGTGCCAGCAGCCTCCGGTGGGGGAGGGCCACCAATGAGCAGTTCTTC. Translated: CASSLRWGRATNEQFF.

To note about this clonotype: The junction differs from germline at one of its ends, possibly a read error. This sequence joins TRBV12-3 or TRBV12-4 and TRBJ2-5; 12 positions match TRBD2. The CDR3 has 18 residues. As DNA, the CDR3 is TGTGCCCGCAGTTCTAGCGGGGGGGCCCCCCGCCCAATAGAGACCCAGTACTTC. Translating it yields CARSSSGGAPRPIETQYF.

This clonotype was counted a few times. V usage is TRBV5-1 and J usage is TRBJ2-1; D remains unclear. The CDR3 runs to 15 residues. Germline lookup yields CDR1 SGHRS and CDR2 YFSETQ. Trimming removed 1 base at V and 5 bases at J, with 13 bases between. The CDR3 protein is CASSLIVQPNNEQFF. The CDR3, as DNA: TGCGCCAGCAGCTTGATTGTCCAGCCTAACAATGAGCAGTTCTTC.

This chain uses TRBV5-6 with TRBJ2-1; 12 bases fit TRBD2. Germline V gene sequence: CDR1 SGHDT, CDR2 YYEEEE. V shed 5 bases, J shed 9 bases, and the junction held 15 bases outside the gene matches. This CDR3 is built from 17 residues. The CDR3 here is CASSRGPLAGGPGEQFF. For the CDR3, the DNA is TGTGCCAGCAGTCGAGGCCCCCTAGCGGGAGGGCCGGGTGAGCAGTTCTTC. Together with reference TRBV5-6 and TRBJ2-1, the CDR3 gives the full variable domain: DAGVTQSPTHLIKTRGQQVTLRCSPKSGHDTVSWYQQALGQGPQFIFQYYEEEERQRGNFPDRFSGHQFPNYSSELNVNALLLGDSALYLCASSRGPLAGGPGEQFFGPGTRLTVL.

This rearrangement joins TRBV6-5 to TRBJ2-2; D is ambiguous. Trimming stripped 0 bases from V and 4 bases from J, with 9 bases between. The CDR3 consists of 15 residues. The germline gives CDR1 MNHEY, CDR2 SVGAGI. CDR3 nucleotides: TGTGCCAGCAGTTACTCTTCCCCCAGCACCGGGGAGCTGTTTTTT. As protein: CASSYSSPSTGELFF.

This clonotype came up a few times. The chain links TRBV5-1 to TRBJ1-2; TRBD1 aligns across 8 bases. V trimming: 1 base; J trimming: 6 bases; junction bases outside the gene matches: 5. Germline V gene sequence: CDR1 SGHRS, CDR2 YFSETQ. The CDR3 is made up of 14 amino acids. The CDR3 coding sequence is TGCGCCAGCAGCTTGTGGACAGGGTCCCATGGCTACACCTTC. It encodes CASSLWTGSHGYTF.

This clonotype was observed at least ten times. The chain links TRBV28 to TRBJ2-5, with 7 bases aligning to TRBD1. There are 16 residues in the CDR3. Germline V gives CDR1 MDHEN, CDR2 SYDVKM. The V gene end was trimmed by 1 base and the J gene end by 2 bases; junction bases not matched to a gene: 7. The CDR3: CASSLSPEGQQETQYF. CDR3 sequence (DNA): TGTGCCAGCAGTTTATCGCCCGAGGGACAGCAAGAGACCCAGTACTTC.

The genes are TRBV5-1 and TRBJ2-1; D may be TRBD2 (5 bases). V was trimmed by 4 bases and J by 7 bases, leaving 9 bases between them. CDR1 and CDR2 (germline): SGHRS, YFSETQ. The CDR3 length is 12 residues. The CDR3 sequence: CASSIARNEQFF. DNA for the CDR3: TGCGCCAGCAGCATAGCGAGGAATGAGCAGTTCTTC.

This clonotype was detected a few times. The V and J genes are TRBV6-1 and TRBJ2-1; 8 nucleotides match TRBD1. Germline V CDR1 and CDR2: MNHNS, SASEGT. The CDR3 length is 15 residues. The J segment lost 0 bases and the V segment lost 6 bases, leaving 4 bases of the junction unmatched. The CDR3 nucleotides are TGTGCCAGCAGGGGCCAGGGGGCCTCCTACAATGAGCAGTTCTTC. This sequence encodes CASRGQGASYNEQFF.

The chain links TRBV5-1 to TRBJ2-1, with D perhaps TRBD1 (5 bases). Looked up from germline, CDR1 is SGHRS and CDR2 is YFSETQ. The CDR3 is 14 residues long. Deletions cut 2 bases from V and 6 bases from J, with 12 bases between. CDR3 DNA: TGCGCCAGCAGCTTAAGGGGAAGCTTCAATGAGCAGTTCTTC. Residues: CASSLRGSFNEQFF.

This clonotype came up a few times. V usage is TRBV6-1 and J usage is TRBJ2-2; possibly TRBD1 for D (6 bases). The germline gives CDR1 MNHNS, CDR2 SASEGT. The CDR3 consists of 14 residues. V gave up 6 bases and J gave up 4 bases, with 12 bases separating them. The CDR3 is CASRPGQFTGELFF. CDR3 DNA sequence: TGTGCCAGCAGGCCAGGACAGTTCACCGGGGAGCTGTTTTTT.

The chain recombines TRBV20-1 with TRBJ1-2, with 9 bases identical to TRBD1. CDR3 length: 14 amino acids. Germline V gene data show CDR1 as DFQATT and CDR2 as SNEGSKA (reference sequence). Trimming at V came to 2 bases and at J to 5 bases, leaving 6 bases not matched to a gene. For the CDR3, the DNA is TGCAGTGCTAGACCAACAGGGGGCGCTTATGGCTACACCTTC. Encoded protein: CSARPTGGAYGYTF.

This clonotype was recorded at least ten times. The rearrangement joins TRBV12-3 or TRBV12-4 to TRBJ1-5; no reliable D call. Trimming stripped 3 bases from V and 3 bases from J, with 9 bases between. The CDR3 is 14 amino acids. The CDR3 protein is CASSFAWDNQPQHF. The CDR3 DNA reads TGTGCCAGCAGTTTTGCGTGGGACAATCAGCCCCAGCATTTT.

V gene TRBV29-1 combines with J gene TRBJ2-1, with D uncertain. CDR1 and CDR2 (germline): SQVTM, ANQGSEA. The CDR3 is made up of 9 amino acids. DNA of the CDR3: TGCACCGATGTCGGGGAGCAGTTCTTC. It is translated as CTDVGEQFF.

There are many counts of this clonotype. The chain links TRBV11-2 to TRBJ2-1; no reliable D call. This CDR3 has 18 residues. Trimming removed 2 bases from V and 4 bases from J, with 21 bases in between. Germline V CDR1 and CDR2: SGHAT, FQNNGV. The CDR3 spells CASSLIFGFGVLYNEQFF. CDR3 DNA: TGTGCCAGCAGCTTAATTTTTGGGTTTGGGGTACTATACAATGAGCAGTTCTTC.

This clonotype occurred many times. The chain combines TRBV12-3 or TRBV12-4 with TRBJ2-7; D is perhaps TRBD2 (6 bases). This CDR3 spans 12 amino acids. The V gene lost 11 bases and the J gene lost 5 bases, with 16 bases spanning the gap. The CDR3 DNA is TGTGCCTCTGGGAGGTCCAGGCACGAGCAGTACTTC. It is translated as CASGRSRHEQYF.

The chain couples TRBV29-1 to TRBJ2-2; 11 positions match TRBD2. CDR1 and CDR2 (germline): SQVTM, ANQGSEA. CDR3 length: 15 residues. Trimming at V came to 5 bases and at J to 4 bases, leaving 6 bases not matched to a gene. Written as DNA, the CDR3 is TGCAGCGTTACCGGACTAGCGGGCCGCACCGGGGAGCTGTTTTTT. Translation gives CSVTGLAGRTGELFF.

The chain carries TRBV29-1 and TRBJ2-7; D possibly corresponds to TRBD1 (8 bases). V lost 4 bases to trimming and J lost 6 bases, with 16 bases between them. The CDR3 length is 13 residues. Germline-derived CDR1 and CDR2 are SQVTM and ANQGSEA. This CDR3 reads CSVATGGGSEQYF. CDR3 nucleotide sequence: TGCAGCGTTGCTACAGGGGGGGGGTCCGAGCAGTACTTC.

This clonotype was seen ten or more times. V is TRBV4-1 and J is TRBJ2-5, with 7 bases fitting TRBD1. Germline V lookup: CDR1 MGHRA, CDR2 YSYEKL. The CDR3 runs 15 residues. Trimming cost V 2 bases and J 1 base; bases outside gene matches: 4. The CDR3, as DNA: TGCGCCAGCAGCCAAACCGGGACAGCCCAAGAGACCCAGTACTTC. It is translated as CASSQTGTAQETQYF.

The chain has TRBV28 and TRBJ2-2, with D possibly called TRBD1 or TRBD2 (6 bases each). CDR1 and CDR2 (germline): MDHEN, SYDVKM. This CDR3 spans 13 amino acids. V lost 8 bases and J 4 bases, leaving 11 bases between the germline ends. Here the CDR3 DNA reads TGTGCCAGCTGGGGGCGGGGCACCGGGGAGCTGTTTTTT. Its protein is CASWGRGTGELFF.